Included here is one T cell receptor beta chain sequence, with context. The antigen is not known. Hyperthyroidism was newly diagnosed in patients aged 18 to 65 (duration under 2 months). Amplified TCR beta CDR3 regions came from RNA transcripts. During a first-round RT-PCR of the TCR CDR3, the HTBI primer set was used. TCRdb itself ran the multiplex PCR reads through MiXCR, one entry per CDR3 protein. The table shows hundreds of thousands of distinct CDR3 sequences, with approximately 14% occurring only once. This entry comes from a study of T cells in Graves' hyperthyroidism and ophthalmopathy. General study results and limits: Among clonotypes expanded in thyroid above 0.001, most were also found in blood.

The V and J ends lost 2 bases and 5 bases, in that order; junction bases with no gene match: 14. The CDR3 sequence is 17 residues long. Germline CDR1 MNHNY, CDR2 SVGAGI (reference sequence). The source of this sequence is a young woman with Graves' hyperthyroidism. V is TRBV6-6 and J is TRBJ2-5; 7 bases align to TRBD2. The source material was blood. The CDR3 region has the DNA TGTGCCAGCAGTTACGATAAGGGCGCTAGCGGCGGGGAGACCCAGTACTTC. This translates into CASSYDKGASGGETQYF.